Below, 27 T cell receptor beta chains from the same sample are listed, as sequenced in a study of blood T cell repertoires in COVID-19. The assay was immunoSEQ multiplex PCR, and TCRdb's table has in-frame clones only and misses some. This repertoire shows around 94,000 clones, approximately 86% found once; its top ten account for less than 2%. The sequenced sample consisted of peripheral blood. The receptors stem from an elderly man with acute or convalescent COVID-19.

This chain connects TRBV7-2 to TRBJ2-5; the match to TRBD1 covers 8 bases. The CDR3 spans 14 residues. CDR1 is SGHTA and CDR2 is FQGNSA in the germline V gene. The trim removed 4 bases at V and 5 bases at J, leaving 6 bases unmatched. The CDR3 region is CASSSRGREETQYF. CDR3 nucleotides: TGTGCCAGCAGCTCCAGGGGGCGCGAGGAGACCCAGTACTTC.

This clone was recorded once. The J gene is TRBJ2-3, the V gene TRBV27; 9 bases align to TRBD2. This CDR3 has 15 amino acids. Unmatched junction bases numbered 6, after V lost 6 bases and J lost 2 bases. Germline V gene lookup returns CDR1 MNHEY and CDR2 SMNVEV (reference sequence). This CDR3 is CASSQGLAATDTQYF. CDR3 in DNA: TGTGCCAGCAGCCAGGGACTAGCCGCCACAGATACGCAGTATTTT.

This chain links TRBV19 with TRBJ1-5, with 8 bases lining up with TRBD1. Germline loops: CDR1 LNHDA, CDR2 SQIVND (reference sequence). Trimming took 9 bases from V and 5 from J; bases not matched to a gene: 6. This CDR3 is built from 13 residues. The CDR3 nucleotides read TGTGCCAGCAGGGGGCAGGAATATCAGCCCCAGCATTTT. It is translated as CASRGQEYQPQHF.

The chain recombines TRBV12-3 or TRBV12-4 with TRBJ2-7, with 7 bases lining up with TRBD1. This CDR3 is built from 13 residues. V shed 5 bases, J shed 1 base, and the junction held 2 bases outside the gene matches. The CDR3 DNA sequence: TGTGCCAGCAGTCTACAGGGGTCCTACGAGCAGTACTTC. It yields the protein CASSLQGSYEQYF.

The V and J genes are TRBV2 and TRBJ2-3, with D hard to call. V lost 6 bases and J 0 bases, leaving 10 bases between the germline ends. There are 14 residues in the CDR3. Germline V gene sequence: CDR1 SNHLY, CDR2 FYNNEI. CDR3 sequence (DNA): TGTGCCAGCAGAACCTACTACAGCACAGATACGCAGTATTTT. Translation gives CASRTYYSTDTQYF.

Of note for this clone: One end of the junction fails to match germline, which may point to a read error. The chain couples TRBV7-2 to TRBJ2-1; 11 nucleotides agree with TRBD2. The CDR3 runs 14 residues. CDR1 and CDR2 from the germline V gene are SGHTA and FQGNSA. The CDR3 nucleotides are TGTGCTAGCAGCCCGGGACTAGCGGTCGATGAGCAGTTCTTC. As protein: CASSPGLAVDEQFF.

V is TRBV11-2 and J is TRBJ2-5; 7 bases align to TRBD2. Trimming removed 6 bases from V and 5 bases from J; junction bases left unmatched: 9. CDR1 and CDR2 from the germline V gene are SGHAT and FQNNGV. This CDR3 spans 14 amino acids. As DNA, the CDR3 is TGTGCCAGCAGTTCAGCGGGACGGGCCGAGACCCAGTACTTC. This encodes CASSSAGRAETQYF. The full variable domain, in which reference TRBV11-2 and TRBJ2-5 provide the parts outside the CDR3, is EAGVAQSPRYKIIEKRQSVAFWCNPISGHATLYWYQQILGQGPKLLIQFQNNGVVDDSQLPKDRFSAERLKGVDSTLKIQPAKLEDSAVYLCASSSAGRAETQYFGPGTRLLVL.

As concerns this clone: Other DNA variants within this sample encode the same CDR3. The chain is built from TRBV7-9 and TRBJ2-5; weak D call: TRBD1 (5 bases). Trimming stripped 0 bases from V and 2 bases from J, with 7 bases between. Germline V gene sequence: CDR1 SEHNR, CDR2 FQNEAQ (reference sequence). The CDR3 contains 14 residues. The CDR3 DNA sequence: TGTGCCAGCAGCTTAGCCCGGACACAAGAGACCCAGTACTTC. Amino acids: CASSLARTQETQYF.

V is TRBV5-4 and J is TRBJ2-7; the D gene is possibly TRBD1 (5 bases). The CDR3 spans 16 residues. Germline CDR1 SGHNT, CDR2 YYREEE (reference sequence). Trimming stripped 4 bases from V and 6 bases from J, with 23 bases between. For the CDR3, the DNA is TGTGCCAGCAGCACCACACAGGCCTTCTATGGGGTCGAGCAGTACTTC. It specifies CASSTTQAFYGVEQYF. The full variable domain, its missing parts supplied by reference TRBV5-4 and TRBJ2-7, is ETGVTQSPTHLIKTRGQQVTLRCSSQSGHNTVSWYQQALGQGPQFIFQYYREEENGRGNFPPRFSGLQFPNYSSELNVNALELDDSALYLCASSTTQAFYGVEQYFGPGTRLTVT.

This chain links TRBV9 with TRBJ1-4; TRBD1 is a possible D gene (5 bases). Trimming removed 4 bases from V and 3 bases from J, with 13 bases in between. The CDR3 length is 15 residues. Germline CDR1 SGDLS, CDR2 YYNGEE. The DNA of the CDR3 is TGTGCCAGCAGCAAAGGGGAAGAGCCTAATGAAAAACTGTTTTTT. It yields the protein CASSKGEEPNEKLFF.

The CDR3 nucleotides are TGTGCCAGTAGTATAGCGGCTAGCGGGAGACCACTCACTTCTCGCGGTGAGCAGTTCTTC. The encoded protein is CASSIAASGRPLTSRGEQFF. The chain joins TRBV19 to TRBJ2-1; 10 bases align to TRBD2. V gave up 1 base and J gave up 9 bases; unmatched junction bases: 21. The CDR3 is 20 residues long. CDR1 and CDR2 (germline): LNHDA, SQIVND (reference sequence). Combining the CDR3 with reference TRBV19 and TRBJ2-1 gives the whole variable domain DGGITQSPKYLFRKEGQNVTLSCEQNLNHDAMYWYRQDPGQGLRLIYYSQIVNDFQKGDIAEGYSVSREKKESFPLTVTSAQKNPTAFYLCASSIAASGRPLTSRGEQFFGPGTRLTVL.

The chain joins TRBV24-1 to TRBJ2-1, with 7 bases matching TRBD2. Germline CDR1 reads KGHDR; CDR2 reads SFDVKD. With 3 bases clipped from V and 9 bases from J, the junction kept 16 bases outside the gene matches. This CDR3 spans 17 amino acids. The CDR3 is CATSDPGRLGGRGEQFF. The CDR3 DNA is TGTGCCACCAGTGATCCGGGCCGGCTAGGCGGGAGAGGTGAGCAGTTCTTC.

This chain uses TRBV19 with TRBJ2-1; 7 bases fit TRBD1. Germline CDR1 LNHDA, CDR2 SQIVND (reference sequence). The CDR3 is 14 residues long. Germline trimming cut 4 bases from V and 4 bases from J; bases unmatched to any gene: 4. The CDR3 spells CASSTRDRYNEQFF. The CDR3 nucleotides are TGTGCCAGTAGTACCAGGGACAGATACAATGAGCAGTTCTTC.

This clone was counted once. This chain uses TRBV18 with TRBJ1-1; D unclear. Trimming took off 2 bases at V and 1 base at J, with 5 bases between the two ends. The CDR3 covers 13 residues. Germline lookup yields CDR1 KGHSH and CDR2 LQKENI. CDR3 region: CASSPNGNTEAFF. CDR3 nucleotides: TGTGCCAGCTCACCAAACGGGAACACTGAAGCTTTCTTT.

The rearrangement uses TRBV24-1 and TRBJ2-2; D gene uncertain. V was clipped by 2 bases and J by 3 bases, with 12 bases between them. This CDR3 has 16 amino acids. Germline values: CDR1 KGHDR, CDR2 SFDVKD. In DNA form, the CDR3 reads TGTGCCACCAGTGATTATTTAGGAGCGTACACCGGGGAGCTGTTTTTT. This codes for CATSDYLGAYTGELFF.

J is TRBJ2-7 and V is TRBV4-2, with 9 bases that match TRBD1. The germline CDR1 and CDR2 sequences are LGHNA and YNFKEQ. V shed 0 bases and J 2 bases; nucleotides not matched to a gene: 5. The CDR3 is 16 residues long. CDR3 sequence (DNA): TGTGCCAGCAGCCAAGAGGGGACAGGGAATCCCTACGAGCAGTACTTC. Protein product: CASSQEGTGNPYEQYF.

V gene TRBV6-4 combines with J gene TRBJ1-5; D might be TRBD1 (5 bases). This CDR3 region has 19 residues. Trimming pared 5 bases from V and 0 bases from J, leaving 23 bases between. Germline CDR1 MRHNA, CDR2 SNTAGT. The CDR3 region is CASSNPELDTVYSNQPQHF. The CDR3 coding sequence is TGTGCCAGCAGTAATCCAGAGTTGGACACCGTCTATAGCAATCAGCCCCAGCATTTT.

This clone occurred once. The chain recombines TRBV2 with TRBJ1-2, with 7 bases matching TRBD1. From germline, CDR1 is SNHLY and CDR2 FYNNEI. The CDR3 is made up of 13 amino acids. The trim removed 11 bases at V and 2 bases at J, leaving 8 bases unmatched. In DNA, the CDR3 is TGTGCCTCCAGCAGGGGGGCCAACTATGGCTACACCTTC. It specifies CASSRGANYGYTF. Drawing the rest from reference TRBV2 and TRBJ1-2, the complete variable domain is EPEVTQTPSHQVTQMGQEVILRCVPISNHLYFYWYRQILGQKVEFLVSFYNNEISEKSEIFDDQFSVERPDGSNFTLKIRSTKLEDSAMYFCASSRGANYGYTFGSGTRLTVV.

This clone was observed a single time. This sample includes further DNA sequences coding for the same CDR3. The chain uses TRBV5-4 and TRBJ2-7, with D perhaps TRBD2 (5 bases). Germline CDR1 and CDR2: SGHNT and YYREEE (reference sequence). The CDR3 contains 13 residues. Trimming pared 4 bases from V and 1 base from J, leaving 9 bases between. CDR3 bases: TGTGCCAGCAGCCTCCGAGGGTCCTACGAGCAGTACTTC. Its translation: CASSLRGSYEQYF. Based on the CDR3 plus reference TRBV5-4 and TRBJ2-7, the full variable domain is ETGVTQSPTHLIKTRGQQVTLRCSSQSGHNTVSWYQQALGQGPQFIFQYYREEENGRGNFPPRFSGLQFPNYSSELNVNALELDDSALYLCASSLRGSYEQYFGPGTRLTVT.

CDR3 coding DNA: TGTGCCACCAGCAGAGTTAGGGGCCGGACAGACACAGATACGCAGTATTTT. Its translation: CATSRVRGRTDTDTQYF. The rearrangement uses TRBV15 and TRBJ2-3, with D possibly being TRBD1 (6 bases). The V gene's germline CDR1 is LNHNV and CDR2 YYDKDF (reference sequence). The V end was cut by 1 base, the J end by 2 bases, with 16 bases between. This CDR3 has 17 residues.

The table lists this clone with a few counts. The chain carries TRBV28 and TRBJ2-7, with TRBD1 identical over 8 bases. The CDR3 is made up of 15 amino acids. The ends lost 4 bases at V and 4 bases at J; junction bases unmatched: 9. The germline V gene has CDR1 MDHEN and CDR2 SYDVKM. The CDR3 spells CASSSRQGRGYEQYF. As DNA, the CDR3 is TGTGCCAGCAGTTCAAGACAGGGGAGAGGATACGAGCAGTACTTC.

The V gene is TRBV9, the J gene TRBJ2-7; no clear D gene. The CDR3 spans 14 residues. V dropped 0 bases and J dropped 5 bases, with 12 bases sitting between them. The germline gives CDR1 SGDLS, CDR2 YYNGEE. This chain's CDR3 is CASSVDGLHNEQYF. DNA for the CDR3: TGTGCCAGCAGCGTAGATGGGCTTCACAACGAGCAGTACTTC.

The CDR3 sequence: CASSPRVSDRFF. DNA of the CDR3: TGTGCCAGCAGTCCCAGGGTGAGTGATCGGTTCTTC. This sequence joins TRBV28 and TRBJ2-1, with a tentative D call TRBD1 (5 bases). Per the germline V gene, CDR1 is MDHEN and CDR2 is SYDVKM. Trimming left V 5 bases short and J 15 bases short, with 17 bases between. This CDR3 region has 12 residues.

The chain carries TRBV11-2 and TRBJ2-7, with 7 bases fitting TRBD1. Trimming removed 5 bases from V and 2 bases from J; junction bases left unmatched: 3. The CDR3 runs to 13 residues. The germline V gene encodes CDR1 SGHAT and CDR2 FQNNGV. The CDR3 here is CASSRGQTYEQYF. CDR3 coding DNA: TGTGCCAGCAGCCGGGGACAGACCTACGAGCAGTACTTC.

The chain carries TRBV27 and TRBJ2-1; TRBD2 is a possible D gene (5 bases). Per the germline V gene, CDR1 is MNHEY and CDR2 is SMNVEV (reference sequence). This CDR3 spans 15 amino acids. Deletions cut 4 bases from V and 5 bases from J, with 15 bases between. Written as DNA, the CDR3 is TGTGCCAGCAGTTCGCTAGCCTCGGGCGACAATGAGCAGTTCTTC. Translated: CASSSLASGDNEQFF.

The J gene is TRBJ2-3, the V gene TRBV30, with TRBD2 matching 12 bases. With V trimmed by 4 bases and J by 3 bases, 5 bases remained unmatched. The CDR3 contains 15 residues. Germline CDR1 reads GTSNPN; CDR2 reads SVGIG (reference sequence). The CDR3: CAWNGLAGGTDTQYF. CDR3 DNA: TGTGCCTGGAATGGGCTAGCGGGAGGGACAGATACGCAGTATTTT.

The V call is TRBV28, the J call TRBJ2-4, with a tentative D call TRBD1 (6 bases). Trimming left V 1 base short and J 14 bases short, with 15 bases between. Germline CDR1 reads MDHEN; CDR2 reads SYDVKM. The CDR3 sequence is 13 residues long. CDR3 amino acids: CASSLYKDSFEYF. The CDR3 DNA reads as TGTGCCAGCAGTTTATATAAGGACAGCTTTGAGTACTTC.